This entry concerns a single TCR beta chain. Profiled with immunoSEQ multiplex PCR; TCRdb holds only in-frame clones, not every one. The sample has 45,000 to 60,000 clones; approximately 92% are singletons. The entry originates in a study of T cell changes during pregnancy in multiple sclerosis. V lost 3 bases and J lost 4, with 25 bases in between. Germline loops: CDR1 SGHDT, CDR2 YYEEEE. This CDR3 comprises 18 residues. Material: peripheral blood, obtained after pregnancy. The chain is built from TRBV5-6 and TRBJ1-2; D gene unclear. The clonotype originates from a female donor in good health, enrolled as a control in a pregnancy study. Here the CDR3 DNA reads TGTGCCAGCAGCTCCCCGCCTTTGGATCTTCCTCGGAGCTATGGCTACACCTTC. Its protein is CASSSPPLDLPRSYGYTF.